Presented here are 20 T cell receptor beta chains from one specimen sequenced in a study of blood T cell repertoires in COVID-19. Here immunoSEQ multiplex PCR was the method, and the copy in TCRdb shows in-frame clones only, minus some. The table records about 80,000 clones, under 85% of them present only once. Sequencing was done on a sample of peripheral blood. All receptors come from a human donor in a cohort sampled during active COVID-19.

The CDR3 DNA reads as TGTGCCAGCAGGACAGGGGATATTAGCAATCAGCCCCAGCATTTT. As protein: CASRTGDISNQPQHF. The chain couples TRBV28 to TRBJ1-5; 8 nucleotides align to TRBD1. Germline-derived CDR1 and CDR2 are MDHEN and SYDVKM. V was clipped by 6 bases and J by 0 bases; unmatched bases: 4. CDR3 length: 15 amino acids.

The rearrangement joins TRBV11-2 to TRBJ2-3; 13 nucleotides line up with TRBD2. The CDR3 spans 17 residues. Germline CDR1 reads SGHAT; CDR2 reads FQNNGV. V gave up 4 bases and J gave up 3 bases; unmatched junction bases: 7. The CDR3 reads CASSYPRTSGGTDTQYF. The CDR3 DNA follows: TGTGCCAGCAGCTACCCCCGGACTAGCGGGGGAACAGATACGCAGTATTTT. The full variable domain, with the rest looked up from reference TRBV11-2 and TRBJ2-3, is EAGVAQSPRYKIIEKRQSVAFWCNPISGHATLYWYQQILGQGPKLLIQFQNNGVVDDSQLPKDRFSAERLKGVDSTLKIQPAKLEDSAVYLCASSYPRTSGGTDTQYFGPGTRLTVL.

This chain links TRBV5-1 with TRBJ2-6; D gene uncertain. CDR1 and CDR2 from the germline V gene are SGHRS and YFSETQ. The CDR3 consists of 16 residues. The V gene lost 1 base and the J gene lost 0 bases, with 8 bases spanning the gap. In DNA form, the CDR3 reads TGCGCCAGCAGCTTGTATAGTTTCTCTGGGGCCAACGTCCTGACTTTC. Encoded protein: CASSLYSFSGANVLTF. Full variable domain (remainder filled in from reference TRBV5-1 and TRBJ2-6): KAGVTQTPRYLIKTRGQQVTLSCSPISGHRSVSWYQQTPGQGLQFLFEYFSETQRNKGNFPGRFSGRQFSNSRSEMNVSTLELGDSALYLCASSLYSFSGANVLTFGAGSRLTVL.

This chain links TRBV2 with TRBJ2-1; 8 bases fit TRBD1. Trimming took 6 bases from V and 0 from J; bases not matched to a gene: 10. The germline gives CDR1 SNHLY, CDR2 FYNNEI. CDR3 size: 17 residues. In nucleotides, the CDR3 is TGTGCCAGCAGCCAAATCAGACAGGGGAGCTCCTACAATGAGCAGTTCTTC. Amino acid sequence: CASSQIRQGSSYNEQFF.

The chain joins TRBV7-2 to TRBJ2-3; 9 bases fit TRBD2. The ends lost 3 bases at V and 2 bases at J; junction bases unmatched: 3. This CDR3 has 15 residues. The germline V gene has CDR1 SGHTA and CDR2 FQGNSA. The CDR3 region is CASSFSGGPTDTQYF. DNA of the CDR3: TGTGCCAGCAGCTTCAGCGGGGGGCCCACAGATACGCAGTATTTT.

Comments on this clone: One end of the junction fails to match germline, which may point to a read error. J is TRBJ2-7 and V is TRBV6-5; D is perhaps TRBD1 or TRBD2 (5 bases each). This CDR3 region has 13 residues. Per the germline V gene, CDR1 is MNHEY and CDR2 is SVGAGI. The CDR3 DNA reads TGTGCCAGCAGTGACTCGGGGCGCGGTGAGCAGTACTTC. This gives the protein CASSDSGRGEQYF.

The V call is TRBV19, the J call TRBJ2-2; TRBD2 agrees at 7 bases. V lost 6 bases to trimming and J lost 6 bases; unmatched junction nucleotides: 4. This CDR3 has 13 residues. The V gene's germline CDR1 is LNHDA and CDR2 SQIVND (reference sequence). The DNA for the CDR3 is TGTGCCAGTAGCCCCGCGGGGGCCGGGGAGCTGTTTTTT. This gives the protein CASSPAGAGELFF.

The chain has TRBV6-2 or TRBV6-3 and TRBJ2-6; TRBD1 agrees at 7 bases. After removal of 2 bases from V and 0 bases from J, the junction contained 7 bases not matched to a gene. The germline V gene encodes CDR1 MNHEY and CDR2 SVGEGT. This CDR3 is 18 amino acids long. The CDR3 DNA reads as TGTGCCAGCAGTTACCACACAGGGGCCGGCTCTGGGGCCAACGTCCTGACTTTC. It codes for CASSYHTGAGSGANVLTF.

CDR3 sequence: CASSPYRGATTTDTQYF. Here the CDR3 DNA reads TGTGCCAGCAGCCCTTACAGGGGCGCCACTACCACAGATACGCAGTATTTT. The chain couples TRBV3-1 (or the pseudogene TRBV3-2) to TRBJ2-3; 7 positions match TRBD1. CDR1 and CDR2 (germline): LGHDT, YNNKEL (reference sequence). The trim removed 4 bases at V and 2 bases at J, leaving 12 bases unmatched. The CDR3 covers 17 residues.

CDR3 sequence: CASRTLAGAGGETQYF. As DNA, the CDR3 is TGTGCCAGCCGAACCTTAGCAGGGGCAGGCGGAGAGACCCAGTACTTC. This chain connects TRBV18 to TRBJ2-5, with D tentatively TRBD1 (6 bases). The CDR3 has 16 residues. With 8 bases removed from V and 4 bases from J, the gap between germline ends came to 23 bases. The germline CDR1 and CDR2 sequences are KGHSH and LQKENI. The whole variable domain, remainder taken from reference TRBV18 and TRBJ2-5, is NAGVMQNPRHLVRRRGQEARLRCSPMKGHSHVYWYRQLPEEGLKFMVYLQKENIIDESGMPKERFSAEFPKEGPSILRIQQVVRGDSAAYFCASRTLAGAGGETQYFGPGTRLLVL.

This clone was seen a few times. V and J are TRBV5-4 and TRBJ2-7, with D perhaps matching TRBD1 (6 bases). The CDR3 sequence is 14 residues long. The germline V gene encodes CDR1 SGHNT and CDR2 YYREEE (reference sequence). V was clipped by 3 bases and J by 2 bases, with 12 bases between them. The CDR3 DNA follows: TGTGCCAGCAGCTCAATAACAGGGCCCTACGAGCAGTACTTC. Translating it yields CASSSITGPYEQYF.

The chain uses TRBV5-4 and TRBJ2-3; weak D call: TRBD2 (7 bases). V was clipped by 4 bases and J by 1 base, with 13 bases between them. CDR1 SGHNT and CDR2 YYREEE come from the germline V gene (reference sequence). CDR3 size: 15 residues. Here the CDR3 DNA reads TGTGCCAGCAGCAGCAGGGGAGGGGGCACAGATACGCAGTATTTT. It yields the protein CASSSRGGGTDTQYF.

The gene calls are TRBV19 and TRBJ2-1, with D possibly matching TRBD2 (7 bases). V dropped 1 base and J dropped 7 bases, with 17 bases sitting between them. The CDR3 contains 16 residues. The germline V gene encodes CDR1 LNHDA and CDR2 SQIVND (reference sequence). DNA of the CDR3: TGTGCCAGTAGTATAGTGGGGGGGCTAGCGCGGAATGAGCAGTTCTTC. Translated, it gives CASSIVGGLARNEQFF.

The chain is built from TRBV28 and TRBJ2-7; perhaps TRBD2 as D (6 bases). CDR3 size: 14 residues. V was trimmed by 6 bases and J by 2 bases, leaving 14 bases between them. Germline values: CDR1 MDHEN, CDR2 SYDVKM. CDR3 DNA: TGTGCCAGCAGCCGCGGGGTGGCCCCCTACGAGCAGTACTTC. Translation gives CASSRGVAPYEQYF.

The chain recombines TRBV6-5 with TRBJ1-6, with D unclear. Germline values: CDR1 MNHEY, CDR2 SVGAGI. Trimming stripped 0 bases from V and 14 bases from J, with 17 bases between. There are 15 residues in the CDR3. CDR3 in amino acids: CASSYSLGPGGTLHF. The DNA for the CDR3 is TGTGCCAGCAGTTACTCCCTCGGGCCAGGAGGGACCCTCCACTTT.

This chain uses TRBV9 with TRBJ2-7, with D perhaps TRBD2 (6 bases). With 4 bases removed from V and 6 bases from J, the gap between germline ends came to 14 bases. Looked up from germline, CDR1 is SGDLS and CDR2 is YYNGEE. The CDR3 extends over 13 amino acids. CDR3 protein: CASSRLVRAEQYF. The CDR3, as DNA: TGTGCCAGCAGCCGACTAGTCAGGGCCGAGCAGTACTTC. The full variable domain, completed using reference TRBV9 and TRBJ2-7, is DSGVTQTPKHLITATGQRVTLRCSPRSGDLSVYWYQQSLDQGLQFLIQYYNGEERAKGNILERFSAQQFPDLHSELNLSSLELGDSALYFCASSRLVRAEQYFGPGTRLTVT.

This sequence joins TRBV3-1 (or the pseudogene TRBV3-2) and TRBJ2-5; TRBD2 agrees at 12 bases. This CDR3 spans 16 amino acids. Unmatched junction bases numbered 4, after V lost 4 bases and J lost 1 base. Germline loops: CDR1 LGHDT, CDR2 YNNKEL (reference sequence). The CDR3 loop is CASSPGLAGTQETQYF. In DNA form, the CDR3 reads TGTGCCAGCAGCCCCGGACTAGCGGGGACCCAAGAGACCCAGTACTTC.

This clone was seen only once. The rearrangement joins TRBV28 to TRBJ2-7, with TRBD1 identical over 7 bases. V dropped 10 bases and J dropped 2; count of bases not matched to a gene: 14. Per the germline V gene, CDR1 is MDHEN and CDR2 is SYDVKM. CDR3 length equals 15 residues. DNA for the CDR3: TGTGCCACGGACCCCAGGGACAGACATACCTACGAGCAGTACTTC. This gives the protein CATDPRDRHTYEQYF. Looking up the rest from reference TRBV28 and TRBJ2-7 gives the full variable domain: DVKVTQSSRYLVKRTGEKVFLECVQDMDHENMFWYRQDPGLGLRLIYFSYDVKMKEKGDIPEGYSVSREKKERFSLILESASTNQTSMYLCATDPRDRHTYEQYFGPGTRLTVT.

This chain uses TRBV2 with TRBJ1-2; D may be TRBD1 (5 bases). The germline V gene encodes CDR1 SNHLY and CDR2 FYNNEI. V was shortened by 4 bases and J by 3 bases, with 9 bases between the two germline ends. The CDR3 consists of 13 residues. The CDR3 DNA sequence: TGTGCCAGCAGTGCAATGACAGACTATGGCTACACCTTC. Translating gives CASSAMTDYGYTF. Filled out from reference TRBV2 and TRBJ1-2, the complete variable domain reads EPEVTQTPSHQVTQMGQEVILRCVPISNHLYFYWYRQILGQKVEFLVSFYNNEISEKSEIFDDQFSVERPDGSNFTLKIRSTKLEDSAMYFCASSAMTDYGYTFGSGTRLTVV.

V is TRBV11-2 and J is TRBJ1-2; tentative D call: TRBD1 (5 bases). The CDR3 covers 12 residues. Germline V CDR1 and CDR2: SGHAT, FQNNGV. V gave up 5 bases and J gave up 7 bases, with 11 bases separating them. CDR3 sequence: CASSRGGFGYTF. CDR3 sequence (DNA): TGTGCCAGCAGCCGGGGGGGTTTTGGCTACACCTTC.